One sample yielded the 13 T cell receptor beta chains listed below, sequenced in a study of T cells in Graves' hyperthyroidism and ophthalmopathy. Amplified TCR beta CDR3 regions derived from RNA transcripts. The TCR CDR3 first-round RT-PCR relied on the HTBI primer set. Via MiXCR, TCRdb re-called the multiplex PCR reads, giving one row per CDR3 protein. Of some 570,000 distinct CDR3 sequences listed, around 14% are singletons. The sample comprised blood. The receptor set was obtained from a young woman with Graves' ophthalmopathy.

This clonotype showed up many times. The chain has TRBV11-3 and TRBJ1-1; no definite D call. This CDR3 is 13 amino acids long. Germline V gene data show CDR1 as SGHNT and CDR2 as YENEEA. The V end lost 0 bases, the J end lost 3 bases, and 5 bases lay between the germline ends. The CDR3 here is CASSLEEDTEAFF. CDR3 sequence (DNA): TGTGCCAGCAGCTTAGAGGAGGACACTGAAGCTTTCTTT.

This clonotype was seen many times. V usage is TRBV7-9 and J usage is TRBJ1-2; TRBD1 might be the D (6 bases). V was cut by 1 base and J by 8 bases, with 11 bases left in between. The CDR3 totals 13 residues. Germline CDR1 reads SEHNR; CDR2 reads FQNEAQ (reference sequence). The chain's CDR3 is CASSLDSGAGYTF. The CDR3 coding sequence is TGTGCCAGCAGCTTAGATTCAGGGGCCGGCTACACCTTC.

This clonotype was recorded many times. The chain couples TRBV11-1 to TRBJ1-2; TRBD1 matches at 7 bases. Germline assignment: CDR1 SGHAT and CDR2 FQDESV (reference sequence). V lost 2 bases and J lost 6; bases outside the gene matches: 3. The CDR3 is 13 residues long. CDR3 sequence (DNA): TGTGCCAGCAGCTTACGACAGGGTCATGGCTACACCTTC. Protein: CASSLRQGHGYTF.

This chain joins TRBV19 and TRBJ1-2; weak D call: TRBD1 (5 bases). Per the germline V gene, CDR1 is LNHDA and CDR2 is SQIVND (reference sequence). Deletions cut 1 base from V and 5 bases from J, with 14 bases between. The CDR3 loop spans 15 amino acids. CDR3 coding DNA: TGTGCCAGTAGTATAGCAGCTCGGGACGGTTATGGCTACACCTTC. This translates into CASSIAARDGYGYTF.

This clonotype was seen many times. The V and J genes are TRBV11-3 and TRBJ2-2, with D uncertain. This CDR3 is built from 13 residues. Germline V gives CDR1 SGHNT, CDR2 YENEEA. V was trimmed by 8 bases and J by 6 bases, leaving 13 bases between them. CDR3 nucleotide sequence: TGTGCCAGCGGTTCCTTTAGGTCCGGGGAGCTGTTTTTT. This gives the protein CASGSFRSGELFF.

This clonotype was recorded many times. The gene calls are TRBV7-9 and TRBJ2-7; D not certain. Trimming removed 1 base at V and 0 bases at J, with 13 bases between. CDR1 SEHNR and CDR2 FQNEAQ come from the germline V gene (reference sequence). CDR3 length equals 16 residues. This CDR3 is CASSLDGSLGSYEQYF. The CDR3 region has the DNA TGTGCCAGCAGCTTAGACGGCTCTTTGGGCTCCTACGAGCAGTACTTC.

This clonotype was observed a handful of times. This chain links TRBV19 with TRBJ2-5; D gene uncertain. V was shortened by 7 bases and J by 4 bases, with 19 bases between the two germline ends. The V gene's germline CDR1 is LNHDA and CDR2 SQIVND (reference sequence). This CDR3 region has 15 residues. The CDR3 loop is CASTATDGWGETQYF. In nucleotides, the CDR3 is TGTGCCAGTACGGCCACGGATGGGTGGGGAGAGACCCAGTACTTC.

The chain carries TRBV4-3 and TRBJ1-1; D remains unclear. Germline V lookup: CDR1 LGHNA, CDR2 YSLEER. V lost 0 bases and J lost 0, with 11 bases in between. CDR3 size: 16 residues. As DNA, the CDR3 is TGCGCCAGCAGCCAAGAACGGGTGGGCATGAACACTGAAGCTTTCTTT. Translation: CASSQERVGMNTEAFF.

V gene TRBV19 combines with J gene TRBJ2-2; TRBD2 might be the D (5 bases). V dropped 10 bases and J dropped 5 bases, with 14 bases sitting between them. Germline V gene sequence: CDR1 LNHDA, CDR2 SQIVND (reference sequence). The CDR3 loop spans 13 amino acids. The CDR3 loop reads CATRPGWTGELFF. CDR3 nucleotide sequence: TGTGCCACCCGACCGGGATGGACCGGGGAGCTGTTTTTT.

This clonotype appeared many times. The rearrangement uses TRBV13 and TRBJ2-3; 7 bases line up with TRBD2. This CDR3 region has 13 residues. V lost 5 bases, J lost 8 bases, and 7 bases stayed unmatched. The germline CDR1 and CDR2 sequences are PRHDT and FYEKMQ (reference sequence). The CDR3 DNA sequence: TGTGCCAGCAGCCCCGGGAGGTCGGGTACGCAGTATTTT. It translates to CASSPGRSGTQYF. The variable domain in full, with the rest retrieved from reference TRBV13 and TRBJ2-3, is AAGVIQSPRHLIKEKRETATLKCYPIPRHDTVYWYQQGPGQDPQFLISFYEKMQSDKGSIPDRFSAQQFSDYHSELNMSSLELGDSALYFCASSPGRSGTQYFGPGTRLTVL.

The table lists this clonotype with many counts. This rearrangement joins TRBV30 to TRBJ1-3, with D maybe TRBD1 (6 bases). Germline V gene sequence: CDR1 GTSNPN, CDR2 SVGIG (reference sequence). There are 13 residues in the CDR3. Trimming removed 5 bases from V and 4 bases from J, with 12 bases in between. The CDR3 sequence: CAWDRRGGNTIYF. CDR3 nucleotide sequence: TGTGCCTGGGACAGGCGAGGGGGAAACACCATATATTTT.

This clonotype was picked up many times. The gene calls are TRBV20-1 and TRBJ1-5, with D perhaps TRBD1 (5 bases). Trimming took 0 bases from V and 6 from J, leaving 15 bases between them. CDR3 size: 15 residues. Germline values: CDR1 DFQATT, CDR2 SNEGSKA (reference sequence). This CDR3 is CSARDRGEPAQPQHF. CDR3 DNA sequence: TGCAGTGCTAGAGATCGGGGGGAACCTGCTCAGCCCCAGCATTTT.

This chain joins TRBV29-1 and TRBJ2-7; TRBD1 aligns across 7 bases. Germline V CDR1 and CDR2: SQVTM, ANQGSEA. The junction had 5 bases not matched to a gene; V was cut back by 2 bases and J by 4 bases. CDR3 length equals 13 residues. As DNA, the CDR3 is TGCAGCGTTGAAACCGGGACAGTTTACGAGCAGTACTTC. Translated: CSVETGTVYEQYF.